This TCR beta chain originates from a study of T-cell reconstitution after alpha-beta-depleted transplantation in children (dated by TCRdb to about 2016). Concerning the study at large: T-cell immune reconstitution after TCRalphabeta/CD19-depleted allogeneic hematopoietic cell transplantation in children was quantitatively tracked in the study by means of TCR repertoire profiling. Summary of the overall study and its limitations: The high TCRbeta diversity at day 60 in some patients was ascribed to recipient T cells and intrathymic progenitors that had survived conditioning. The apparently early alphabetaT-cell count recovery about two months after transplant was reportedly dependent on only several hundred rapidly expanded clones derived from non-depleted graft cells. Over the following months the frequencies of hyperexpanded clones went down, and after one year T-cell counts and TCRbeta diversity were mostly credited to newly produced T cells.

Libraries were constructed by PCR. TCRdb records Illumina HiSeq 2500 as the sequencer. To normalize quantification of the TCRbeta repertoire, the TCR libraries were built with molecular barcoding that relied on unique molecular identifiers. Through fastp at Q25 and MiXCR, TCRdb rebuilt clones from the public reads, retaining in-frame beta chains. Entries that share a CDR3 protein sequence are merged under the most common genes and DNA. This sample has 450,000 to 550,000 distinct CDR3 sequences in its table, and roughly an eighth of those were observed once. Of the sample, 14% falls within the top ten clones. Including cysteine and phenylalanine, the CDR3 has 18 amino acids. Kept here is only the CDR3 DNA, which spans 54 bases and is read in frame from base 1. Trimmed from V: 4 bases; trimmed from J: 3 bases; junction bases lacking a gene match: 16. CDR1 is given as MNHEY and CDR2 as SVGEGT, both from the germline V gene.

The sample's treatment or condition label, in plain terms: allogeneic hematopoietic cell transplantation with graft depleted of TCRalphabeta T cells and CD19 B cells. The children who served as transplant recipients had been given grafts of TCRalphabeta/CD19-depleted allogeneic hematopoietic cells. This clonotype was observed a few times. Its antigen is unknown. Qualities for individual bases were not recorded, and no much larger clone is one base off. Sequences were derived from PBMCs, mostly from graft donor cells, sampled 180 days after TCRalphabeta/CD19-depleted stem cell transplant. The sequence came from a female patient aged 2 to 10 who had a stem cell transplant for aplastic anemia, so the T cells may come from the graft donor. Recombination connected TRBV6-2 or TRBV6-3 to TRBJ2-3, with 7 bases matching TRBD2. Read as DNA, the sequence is TGTGCCAGCAGTTGGATCCCTTTTGGAGCGGGGTCTACAGATACGCAGTATTTT. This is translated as CASSWIPFGAGSTDTQYF.